This T cell receptor beta chain was identified during a study of tumor-infiltrating lymphocytes in primary liver carcinoma. This clonotype came up once. Its antigen remains unidentified. The junction and the germline gene differ at one end; a read error may be behind it. Notes on the study in general: Tumors and blood were compared for top-250-clone fraction, and tumors had the significantly higher value (p = 0.039).

Both RNA and DNA were isolated together from around 20-30 mg of bulk tissue that had not been sorted. Tumor samples were assessed, and every one had over 90% viable tumor cells. Germline CDR1 is SQVTM and CDR2 is ANQGSEA. The CDR3 length is 12 residues. Total RNA amounting to about 520 ng was the source from which TCR beta cDNA was made with a constant-region primer. Modified slightly, ARM-PCR produced TCR beta libraries over three nested multiplex PCR rounds. The study ran its first two PCR rounds for roughly 9 cycles each, using TRBV1-TRBV30 forward primers and a C-beta reverse primer. TCRdb reprocessed the multiplex PCR reads via MiXCR and lists one record per CDR3 protein. This sample has about 130,000 distinct CDR3 sequences, with 64% found just once.

This sequence joins TRBV29-1 and TRBJ2-3; D is perhaps TRBD1 (5 bases). The source is an older woman with primary liver carcinoma and hepatitis B virus infection. The sequenced material came from liver tumor tissue from sampling region 3. Indicated subset: tumor region T3, left-lateral pole. As DNA, the CDR3 is TGTTCTGACAACACAGGCACAGTTACGCAGTATTTT. It is translated as CSDNTGTVTQYF.